Shown below are 18 T cell receptor beta chains from a single sample sequenced in a study of regulatory T cells in long-lasting Graves disease. A single record per CDR3 protein comes from TCRdb applying MiXCR to the reads. In the table there are 650 to 750 distinct CDR3 sequences, 80% to 85% of which are singletons. Extracted PBMC RNA gave rise to the TCR library. Sequenced here: peripheral blood mononuclear cells (PBMCs), sampled with antithyroid drug treatment, in newly diagnosed or persistent Graves disease (not recorded which). The receptors shown here come from a woman in her twenties or thirties with Graves disease.

The chain couples TRBV7-8 to TRBJ2-7, with D possibly TRBD1 on 5 matching bases. Trimming removed 0 bases from V and 2 bases from J, with 11 bases in between. The CDR3 contains 15 residues. Germline CDR1 SGHVS, CDR2 FQNEAQ. The CDR3 reads CASSLAHQGPYEQYF. CDR3 DNA: TGTGCCAGCAGCTTAGCGCACCAGGGCCCCTACGAGCAGTACTTC.

This chain links TRBV12-3 or TRBV12-4 with TRBJ2-1; D is unclear. V dropped 7 bases and J dropped 0 bases, with 10 bases sitting between them. CDR3 size: 14 residues. CDR3 sequence reads: CASNGGLSYNEQFF. In nucleotides, the CDR3 is TGTGCCAGCAACGGCGGCCTCTCCTACAATGAGCAGTTCTTC.

The chain carries TRBV24-1 and TRBJ1-5; D unresolved. V gave up 3 bases and J gave up 5 bases, with 7 bases separating them. Germline V gene data show CDR1 as KGHDR and CDR2 as SFDVKD. This CDR3 is 13 amino acids long. The CDR3: CATSDQAHQPQHF. DNA for the CDR3: TGTGCCACCAGTGATCAGGCGCATCAGCCCCAGCATTTT.

The chain has TRBV5-1 and TRBJ1-2; D is unclear. The germline gives CDR1 SGHRS, CDR2 YFSETQ. Trimming cost V 2 bases and J 7 bases, with 9 bases left between them. The CDR3 has 12 amino acids. The CDR3 sequence is CASSFGEAGYTF. The DNA for the CDR3 is TGCGCCAGCAGCTTCGGGGAGGCTGGCTACACCTTC.

V usage is TRBV10-3 and J usage is TRBJ2-7, with D possibly matching TRBD1 (6 bases). CDR1 and CDR2 from the germline V gene are ENHRY and SYGVKD. This CDR3 has 13 residues. Trimming shortened V by 3 bases and J by 8 bases, and 14 bases separated the two germline ends. The DNA for the CDR3 is TGTGCCATCAGTGATTCGGAGAGGGGGAAGCAGTACTTC. Amino acid sequence: CAISDSERGKQYF.

The chain combines TRBV7-3 with TRBJ2-1, with D perhaps matching TRBD1 (5 bases). The CDR3 has 14 residues. Germline V lookup: CDR1 SGHTA, CDR2 FQGTGA. Trimming cost V 5 bases and J 0 bases, with 8 bases left between them. CDR3 residues: CASSAGPSYNEQFF. The CDR3 nucleotides read TGTGCCAGCAGCGCAGGGCCCTCCTACAATGAGCAGTTCTTC.

The CDR3 loop reads CSVVDRVGEKLFF. The CDR3 nucleotides read TGCAGCGTTGTGGACAGGGTCGGTGAAAAACTGTTTTTT. This chain links TRBV29-1 with TRBJ1-4, with 8 bases identical to TRBD1. The CDR3 has 13 amino acids. J lost 7 bases, V lost 4 bases, and 5 bases had no gene match. The germline gives CDR1 SQVTM, CDR2 ANQGSEA.

The CDR3 DNA follows: TGTGCCAGCAGCCCCGGGAACGAGCAGTACTTC. This encodes CASSPGNEQYF. The chain employs TRBV7-6 and TRBJ2-7, with a tentative D call TRBD2 (5 bases). The CDR3 is 11 amino acids. V gave up 5 bases and J gave up 5 bases, with 7 bases separating them. Germline CDR1 SGHVS, CDR2 FNYEAQ.

This clonotype showed up just once. The chain links TRBV4-1 to TRBJ2-3; weak D call: TRBD1 (6 bases). Trimming took 4 bases from V and 2 from J, leaving 10 bases between them. The germline gives CDR1 MGHRA, CDR2 YSYEKL. CDR3 size: 14 residues. The CDR3: CASSPGDNTDTQYF. The CDR3 coding sequence is TGCGCCAGCAGCCCAGGGGATAACACAGATACGCAGTATTTT.

This chain links TRBV3-1 with TRBJ2-3, with 9 bases aligning to TRBD2. Trimming at V came to 8 bases and at J to 2 bases, leaving 5 bases not matched to a gene. The CDR3 loop spans 14 amino acids. CDR1 and CDR2 from the germline V gene are LGHDT and YNNKEL (reference sequence). The CDR3 region has the DNA TGTGCCAGCCTCGAGCGGGGGGCCACAGATACGCAGTATTTT. It yields the protein CASLERGATDTQYF.

V is TRBV12-3 or TRBV12-4 and J is TRBJ1-1; 7 bases agree with TRBD1. The CDR3 runs 14 residues. The ends lost 5 bases at V and 1 base at J; junction bases unmatched: 4. The CDR3, as DNA: TGTGCCAGCAGTCCCAGGGGGGCGAACACTGAAGCTTTCTTT. Protein: CASSPRGANTEAFF.

The chain uses TRBV2 and TRBJ1-2; TRBD1 matches 7 bases. Germline-derived CDR1 and CDR2 are SNHLY and FYNNEI. Unmatched junction bases numbered 9, after V lost 4 bases and J lost 4 bases. The CDR3 has 15 amino acids. Here the CDR3 reads CASSAKGQGGYGYTF. The CDR3 nucleotides read TGTGCCAGCAGTGCAAAAGGGCAGGGGGGCTATGGCTACACCTTC.

J is TRBJ1-1 and V is TRBV12-5, with D hard to call. Trimming cost V 2 bases and J 10 bases, with 5 bases left between them. Looked up from germline, CDR1 is LGHNT and CDR2 is FRNRAP. This CDR3 region has 10 residues. The CDR3 DNA sequence: TGTGCTAGTGGTTTGCCGGGAGCTTTCTTT. It translates to CASGLPGAFF.

V and J are TRBV11-3 and TRBJ2-1; the match to TRBD2 covers 8 bases. CDR3 length equals 18 residues. Germline V CDR1 and CDR2: SGHNT, YENEEA. Trimming removed 1 base from V and 0 bases from J; junction bases left unmatched: 8. The CDR3 region is CASSLGVLRGDSYNEQFF. In DNA, the CDR3 is TGTGCCAGCAGCTTAGGGGTCTTGCGGGGGGACTCCTACAATGAGCAGTTCTTC.

The genes are TRBV7-9 and TRBJ2-5; no reliable D call. Germline V gene lookup returns CDR1 SEHNR and CDR2 FQNEAQ (reference sequence). The CDR3 runs to 16 residues. The V gene lost 1 base and the J gene lost 2 bases, with 14 bases spanning the gap. The CDR3 sequence is CASSLVVGWAQETQYF. The CDR3 nucleotides are TGTGCCAGCAGCTTAGTTGTGGGATGGGCACAAGAGACCCAGTACTTC.

V gene TRBV4-1 combines with J gene TRBJ2-1, with TRBD2 as a possible D gene (5 bases). V lost 1 base and J lost 4, with 8 bases in between. The CDR3 consists of 14 residues. Per germline, CDR1 MGHRA and CDR2 YSYEKL. CDR3 nucleotides: TGCGCCAGCAGCCAAGTAACGGGGTACAATGAGCAGTTCTTC. Translated, it gives CASSQVTGYNEQFF.

This clonotype was detected only a few times. The chain combines TRBV9 with TRBJ2-5, with 7 bases fitting TRBD2. Trimming at V came to 3 bases and at J to 4 bases, leaving 9 bases not matched to a gene. This CDR3 has 15 residues. CDR1 is SGDLS and CDR2 is YYNGEE in the germline V gene. CDR3 residues: CASSEMGGALETQYF. In DNA form, the CDR3 reads TGTGCCAGCAGCGAAATGGGAGGGGCACTAGAGACCCAGTACTTC.

This chain uses TRBV11-2 with TRBJ1-1; tentatively, D is TRBD1 (5 bases). This CDR3 has 16 residues. Trimming took off 6 bases at V and 2 bases at J, with 19 bases between the two ends. Germline-derived CDR1 and CDR2 are SGHAT and FQNNGV. The CDR3 region is CASRTNTGPLNTEAFF. Here the CDR3 DNA reads TGTGCCAGCAGGACCAATACAGGACCCCTTAACACTGAAGCTTTCTTT.